Reported below is one T cell receptor (beta chain). Antigen unknown. This sample is drawn from a study of PD-L1 blockade in urothelial cancer. Overall study context: Blood was analyzed 3 weeks (second dose) and 6 weeks after treatment start. General study findings and limits: Durable benefit was linked to greater 3-week expansion of tumor-associated blood clones.

Germline-derived CDR1 and CDR2 are MDHEN and SYDVKM. The CDR3 is made up of 21 amino acids. Trimming cost V 1 base and J 2 bases; bases outside gene matches: 18. Clones were read by immunoSEQ multiplex PCR, and TCRdb kept only the in-frame ones, dropping some. Here the sample spans fewer than 95,000 clones, about 83% being singletons. Noted time point: pretreatment peripheral blood. The sequenced sample was PBMCs, obtained around atezolizumab (anti-PD-L1) treatment. The sequence was obtained from a man in his fifties or sixties with urothelial cancer. The chain links TRBV28 to TRBJ2-3; 10 nucleotides align to TRBD2. DNA for the CDR3: TGTGCCAGCAGTTTATCCAGTTTGGCAGGGAGGCTAGCGGGGGTCACAGATACGCAGTATTTT. Its protein is CASSLSSLAGRLAGVTDTQYF.